The 28 T cell receptor beta chains below come from one sample, sequenced in a study of cytomegalovirus exposure and HLA in healthy donors. Vbeta (60) and Jbeta (13) primers were used in the PCR. Repertoires were generated with immunoSEQ multiplex PCR, while TCRdb's copy carries only in-frame clones and drops some. The sample lists around 130,000 clones, approximately 80% seen once, with roughly 1.8% in the top ten. Sequencing was performed on PBMCs. These receptors originate from a woman aged 40-49 years in good health and CMV-seronegative.

The V and J genes are TRBV28 and TRBJ2-3; 10 bases are shared with TRBD1. There are 14 residues in the CDR3. CDR1 is MDHEN and CDR2 is SYDVKM in the germline V gene. The trim removed 7 bases at V and 5 bases at J, leaving 6 bases unmatched. The CDR3 nucleotides read TGTGCCAGCACGACAGGGGGCGCGTTAGATACGCAGTATTTT. Amino acids: CASTTGGALDTQYF. Combining the CDR3 with reference TRBV28 and TRBJ2-3 gives the whole variable domain DVKVTQSSRYLVKRTGEKVFLECVQDMDHENMFWYRQDPGLGLRLIYFSYDVKMKEKGDIPEGYSVSREKKERFSLILESASTNQTSMYLCASTTGGALDTQYFGPGTRLTVL.

This rearrangement joins TRBV28 to TRBJ2-7; 8 positions agree with TRBD1. V lost 7 bases, J lost 4 bases, and 12 bases stayed unmatched. CDR1 and CDR2 from the germline V gene are MDHEN and SYDVKM. This CDR3 spans 15 amino acids. DNA for the CDR3: TGTGCCAGCACCTCCCCAGGGGGCGCGGAGTACGAGCAGTACTTC. Amino acids: CASTSPGGAEYEQYF. Looking up the rest from reference TRBV28 and TRBJ2-7 gives the full variable domain: DVKVTQSSRYLVKRTGEKVFLECVQDMDHENMFWYRQDPGLGLRLIYFSYDVKMKEKGDIPEGYSVSREKKERFSLILESASTNQTSMYLCASTSPGGAEYEQYFGPGTRLTVT.

The chain employs TRBV15 and TRBJ1-1, with 9 bases matching TRBD1. V shed 6 bases and J 4 bases; nucleotides not matched to a gene: 3. CDR3 length: 13 amino acids. Germline loops: CDR1 LNHNV, CDR2 YYDKDF (reference sequence). The CDR3 loop reads CATRGQGITEAFF. CDR3 DNA: TGTGCCACCAGAGGACAGGGGATCACTGAAGCTTTCTTT.

This sequence joins TRBV6-1 and TRBJ2-1, with 8 bases that match TRBD2. Germline V gene lookup returns CDR1 MNHNS and CDR2 SASEGT. The CDR3 contains 15 residues. Losses at the gene ends were 6 bases for V and 4 bases for J; bases not matched to a gene: 8. The CDR3 bases are TGTGCCAGCAGCCCCGGGGCGGGGGGTTACAATGAGCAGTTCTTC. Translated: CASSPGAGGYNEQFF.

In its sample, this clone was seen once. This sequence joins TRBV15 and TRBJ2-7; D not certain. V lost 0 bases to trimming and J lost 5 bases, with 14 bases between them. The CDR3 extends over 15 amino acids. Per germline, CDR1 LNHNV and CDR2 YYDKDF (reference sequence). The CDR3 is CATSREPISGDEQYF. CDR3 in DNA: TGTGCCACCAGCAGAGAGCCGATCTCAGGCGACGAGCAGTACTTC.

The chain recombines TRBV2 with TRBJ2-3, with TRBD2 identical over 8 bases. Trimming removed 6 bases from V and 2 bases from J; junction bases left unmatched: 10. Germline V gene data show CDR1 as SNHLY and CDR2 as FYNNEI. The CDR3 length is 16 residues. In DNA, the CDR3 is TGTGCCAGCAGACCTCTGGGCGGGAGGACCACAGATACGCAGTATTTT. Protein sequence: CASRPLGGRTTDTQYF.

The gene calls are TRBV6-5 and TRBJ2-1; TRBD2 matches 13 bases. V trimming: 4 bases; J trimming: 15 bases; junction bases outside the gene matches: 9. The CDR3 is 14 residues long. CDR1 and CDR2 (germline): MNHEY, SVGAGI. CDR3 residues: CASSSGTSGISMFF. The CDR3 DNA is TGTGCCAGCAGTTCCGGGACTAGCGGGATCAGTATGTTCTTC.

This sequence joins TRBV27 and TRBJ1-1; possibly TRBD1 for D (5 bases). Deletions cut 4 bases from V and 4 bases from J, with 10 bases between. Germline V gene data show CDR1 as MNHEY and CDR2 as SMNVEV (reference sequence). The CDR3 is made up of 13 amino acids. The DNA for the CDR3 is TGTGCCAGCAGTTACAGGAGAGGCACTGAAGCTTTCTTT. This encodes CASSYRRGTEAFF.

This rearrangement joins TRBV2 to TRBJ1-1; D unclear. Trimming shortened V by 6 bases and J by 3 bases, and 14 bases separated the two germline ends. Per germline, CDR1 SNHLY and CDR2 FYNNEI. CDR3 size: 14 residues. CDR3 region: CASRDGRTYTEAFF. The CDR3 DNA reads as TGTGCCAGCAGGGACGGGAGGACTTACACTGAAGCTTTCTTT.

Worth noting for this clone: At one end the junction does not follow the germline gene, possibly because of a read error. The rearrangement joins TRBV5-1 to TRBJ2-6; 7 bases are shared with TRBD1. The CDR3 length is 17 residues. In germline, CDR1 is SGHRS, CDR2 YFSETQ. CDR3 sequence reads: CASSFGQASSGANGLTF. In nucleotides, the CDR3 is TGCGCCAGCAGCTTCGGACAGGCGTCCTCTGGGGCCAACGGCCTGACTTTC.

This sequence joins TRBV7-3 and TRBJ1-1, with D hard to call. The CDR3 is 14 residues long. V was trimmed by 6 bases and J by 4 bases, leaving 15 bases between them. Germline V gives CDR1 SGHTA, CDR2 FQGTGA. CDR3 loop: CASSRGEGTTEAFF. In DNA, the CDR3 is TGTGCCAGCAGTCGCGGTGAGGGCACCACTGAAGCTTTCTTT.

The rearrangement links TRBV18 to TRBJ1-1; TRBD1 is a possible D gene (6 bases). The germline V gene has CDR1 KGHSH and CDR2 LQKENI. V lost 6 bases to trimming and J lost 1 base, with 18 bases between them. This CDR3 spans 16 amino acids. For the CDR3, the DNA is TGTGCCAGCTCCCCAAAGAGTGCAGGGGCGAACACTGAAGCTTTCTTT. Amino acid sequence: CASSPKSAGANTEAFF.

This clone has just one count. Sequence at one end of the junction differs from germline and may be a read error. The chain combines TRBV6-1 with TRBJ2-6, with D maybe TRBD2 (6 bases). Germline assignment: CDR1 MNHNS and CDR2 SASEGT. This CDR3 is built from 13 residues. The CDR3 here is CASGLIAANGLTF. The CDR3 DNA follows: TGTGCCAGCGGACTAATTGCAGCCAACGGCCTGACTTTC.

The count of this clone is one. The V gene is TRBV10-3, the J gene TRBJ2-3, with 12 bases aligning to TRBD2. Per germline, CDR1 ENHRY and CDR2 SYGVKD. Trimming took 0 bases from V and 5 from J; bases not matched to a gene: 3. This CDR3 is built from 16 residues. This CDR3 reads CAISESLAGGIDTQYF. CDR3 in DNA: TGTGCCATCAGTGAGTCCCTAGCGGGGGGGATAGATACGCAGTATTTT.

This chain joins TRBV6-1 and TRBJ2-3; 10 nucleotides agree with TRBD1. The germline V gene encodes CDR1 MNHNS and CDR2 SASEGT. V was clipped by 4 bases and J by 4 bases; unmatched bases: 5. The CDR3 runs 15 residues. CDR3 bases: TGTGCCAGCAGTGTGGACAGGGGGGGCGCAGATACGCAGTATTTT. As protein: CASSVDRGGADTQYF.

The chain joins TRBV6-1 to TRBJ1-2, with 12 bases fitting TRBD1. J was trimmed by 7 bases and V by 7 bases; bases with no gene match: 10. The CDR3 sequence is 15 residues long. The germline V gene encodes CDR1 MNHNS and CDR2 SASEGT. CDR3 sequence reads: CASTRDRGRVGGYTF. CDR3 in DNA: TGTGCCAGCACCCGGGACAGGGGGCGGGTCGGTGGCTACACCTTC.

The count of this clone is one. V is TRBV10-3 and J is TRBJ2-7; D may be TRBD2 (5 bases). CDR3 size: 15 residues. V was pared by 5 bases and J by 3 bases, with 17 bases between. Germline lookup yields CDR1 ENHRY and CDR2 SYGVKD. CDR3: CAISLASDPIYEQYF. In DNA, the CDR3 is TGTGCCATCAGTCTAGCTTCCGACCCTATCTACGAGCAGTACTTC.

V usage is TRBV5-1 and J usage is TRBJ2-2, with D possibly TRBD1 on 5 matching bases. V gave up 1 base and J gave up 2 bases, with 9 bases separating them. The CDR3 has 15 residues. In germline, CDR1 is SGHRS, CDR2 YFSETQ. The DNA for the CDR3 is TGCGCCAGCAGCTTGTTGACAGCTAACACCGGGGAGCTGTTTTTT. Its translation is CASSLLTANTGELFF.

The V and J genes are TRBV2 and TRBJ2-3; 8 positions match TRBD2. The V gene end was trimmed by 6 bases and the J gene end by 0 bases; junction bases not matched to a gene: 8. From germline, CDR1 is SNHLY and CDR2 FYNNEI. CDR3 length equals 16 residues. The CDR3 sequence is CASSGLLAGSTDTQYF. CDR3 nucleotides: TGTGCCAGCAGCGGACTCCTAGCGGGTAGCACAGATACGCAGTATTTT.

Remarks on this clone: The same CDR3 can be traced to other DNA sequences in this sample. The chain is built from TRBV9 and TRBJ2-2; perhaps TRBD1 as D (6 bases). The germline V gene has CDR1 SGDLS and CDR2 YYNGEE. Trimming shortened V by 0 bases and J by 4 bases, and 7 bases separated the two germline ends. The CDR3 sequence is 14 residues long. CDR3 protein: CASSVGGGTGELFF. DNA for the CDR3: TGTGCCAGCAGCGTAGGAGGGGGCACCGGGGAGCTGTTTTTT.

This clone was observed a handful of times. CDR3 sequence (DNA): TGTGCCAGCAGCCAGGTCACAGGGGAGGGAAACACCATATATTTT. Its protein is CASSQVTGEGNTIYF. This chain joins TRBV4-2 and TRBJ1-3; TRBD1 aligns across 7 bases. This CDR3 spans 15 amino acids. Germline CDR1 LGHNA, CDR2 YNFKEQ. The trim removed 3 bases at V and 4 bases at J, leaving 6 bases unmatched.

V gene TRBV28 combines with J gene TRBJ1-5, with D maybe TRBD1 (5 bases). This CDR3 comprises 16 residues. From germline, CDR1 is MDHEN and CDR2 SYDVKM. Deletions cut 5 bases from V and 0 bases from J, with 14 bases between. This CDR3 is CASSIRGTHSNQPQHF. Here the CDR3 DNA reads TGTGCCAGCAGTATTCGGGGGACGCATAGCAATCAGCCCCAGCATTTT.

Details on this clone: The DNA is left out, because the CDR3 cannot be placed on it with certainty; the CDR3 is given as TCRdb lists it. J is TRBJ1-1 and V is TRBV5-1; the D call in the table, TRBD1, was not verified against the DNA. Per the germline V gene, CDR1 is SGHRS and CDR2 is YFSETQ. The CDR3 length equals 15 residues, ends included. The CDR3: CASSFFGQENTEAFF.

This clone was observed once. The rearrangement uses TRBV7-9 and TRBJ2-5; a possible D gene is TRBD1 (5 bases). The CDR3 totals 14 residues. Germline assignment: CDR1 SEHNR and CDR2 FQNEAQ (reference sequence). V was shortened by 0 bases and J by 9 bases, with 14 bases between the two germline ends. CDR3 region: CASSLAQVLAAQYF. In nucleotides, the CDR3 is TGTGCCAGCAGCTTAGCACAGGTGCTTGCGGCCCAGTACTTC.

This clone came up a few times. This chain connects TRBV5-6 to TRBJ2-3; D gene unclear. CDR1 and CDR2 (germline): SGHDT, YYEEEE. CDR3 length equals 13 residues. The V end was cut by 0 bases, the J end by 6 bases, with 8 bases between. The CDR3: CASSLGNTDTQYF. The CDR3 bases are TGTGCCAGCAGCTTGGGTAACACGGATACGCAGTATTTT.

The chain couples TRBV2 to TRBJ2-7, with 7 bases fitting TRBD2. Germline loops: CDR1 SNHLY, CDR2 FYNNEI. Trimming removed 0 bases from V and 2 bases from J; junction bases left unmatched: 4. There are 15 residues in the CDR3. CDR3 region: CASSEAPRGAYEQYF. In DNA form, the CDR3 reads TGTGCCAGCAGTGAAGCTCCTCGGGGGGCCTACGAGCAGTACTTC. Supplemented by reference TRBV2 and TRBJ2-7, the full variable domain reads EPEVTQTPSHQVTQMGQEVILRCVPISNHLYFYWYRQILGQKVEFLVSFYNNEISEKSEIFDDQFSVERPDGSNFTLKIRSTKLEDSAMYFCASSEAPRGAYEQYFGPGTRLTVT.

The chain links TRBV5-4 to TRBJ1-2; 7 bases agree with TRBD1. The length of the CDR3 is 15 residues. Trimming removed 0 bases from V and 8 bases from J; junction bases left unmatched: 10. Germline V CDR1 and CDR2: SGHNT, YYREEE (reference sequence). For the CDR3, the DNA is TGTGCCAGCAGCTTGGCCCGGACAGGTTCTTGGGGCTACACCTTC. It codes for CASSLARTGSWGYTF.

This rearrangement joins TRBV7-9 to TRBJ2-1; 8 bases agree with TRBD1. The CDR3 has 16 residues. The germline gives CDR1 SEHNR, CDR2 FQNEAQ (reference sequence). V trimming: 6 bases; J trimming: 1 base; junction bases outside the gene matches: 8. The CDR3 protein is CASRPAGGESYNEQFF. CDR3 nucleotide sequence: TGTGCCAGCAGACCAGCAGGGGGCGAGTCCTACAATGAGCAGTTCTTC.